The rows below give T cell receptor beta chains drawn from one sample of a study of T cell responses to AZD1222 COVID-19 vaccine. Only in-frame clones appear in the TCRdb table, and some are missing; sequencing was by immunoSEQ multiplex PCR. The sample consists of roughly 80,000 clones, around 89% of them appearing once. Sequencing used peripheral blood, obtained on day 0 of AZD1222 vaccination. The receptors come from an adult in good health. Both conserved end residues are part of each CDR3. A D gene is named only where the DNA matches it firmly. The size of a clone is reported for some rows only, either as once, few or many, or as a class for expanded clones.

v_call: TRBV19; d_call: TRBD2; j_call: TRBJ2-5; clone_size: once; cdr3_aa: CASSWRGYQETQYF; cdr3_nt: TGTGCCAGTAGCTGGCGGGGGTATCAAGAGACCCAGTACTTC
v_call: TRBV19; d_call: NA; j_call: TRBJ2-7; clone_size: once; cdr3_aa: CASSTALTPYEQYF; cdr3_nt: TGTGCCAGTAGTACAGCATTAACGCCCTACGAGCAGTACTTC
v_call: TRBV19; d_call: NA; j_call: TRBJ1-2; clone_size: few; cdr3_aa: CASSPSAYLYTF; cdr3_nt: TGTGCCAGTAGTCCTTCAGCCTATCTCTACACCTTC
v_call: TRBV5-1; d_call: TRBD2; j_call: TRBJ2-1; clone_size: NA; cdr3_aa: CASSRERGPYNEQFF; cdr3_nt: TGCGCCAGCAGCAGGGAGCGGGGGCCCTACAATGAGCAGTTCTTC
v_call: TRBV5-4; d_call: NA; j_call: TRBJ1-3; clone_size: NA; cdr3_aa: CASSFNFAAETGNTIYF; cdr3_nt: TGTGCCAGCAGCTTTAATTTCGCGGCGGAAACTGGAAACACCATATATTTT
v_call: TRBV14; d_call: TRBD1; j_call: TRBJ1-2; clone_size: NA; cdr3_aa: CASSEGQGAMDYGYTF; cdr3_nt: TGTGCCAGCAGCGAGGGACAGGGGGCAATGGACTATGGCTACACCTTC
v_call: TRBV6-5; d_call: TRBD1; j_call: TRBJ1-2; clone_size: NA; cdr3_aa: CASSQGQGNYGYTF; cdr3_nt: TGTGCCAGCAGCCAGGGACAGGGGAACTATGGCTACACCTTC
v_call: TRBV4-1; d_call: TRBD1; j_call: TRBJ1-1; clone_size: NA; cdr3_aa: CASSQNRGLGNTEAFF; cdr3_nt: TGCGCCAGCAGCCAGAACAGGGGGCTAGGGAACACTGAAGCTTTCTTT
v_call: TRBV11-2; d_call: NA; j_call: TRBJ2-1; clone_size: NA; cdr3_aa: CASSPKGEMYNEQFF; cdr3_nt: TGTGCCAGCAGCCCCAAGGGCGAGATGTACAATGAGCAGTTCTTC
v_call: TRBV11-2; d_call: NA; j_call: TRBJ2-3; clone_size: few; cdr3_aa: CASNTFPRADGTDTQYF; cdr3_nt: TGTGCCAGCAACACCTTTCCCCGGGCTGACGGCACAGATACGCAGTATTTT
v_call: TRBV30; d_call: NA; j_call: TRBJ1-1; clone_size: NA; cdr3_aa: CAWSGNMEGSKAFF; cdr3_nt: TGTGCCTGGAGTGGAAATATGGAGGGGTCCAAAGCTTTCTTT
v_call: TRBV7-9; d_call: NA; j_call: TRBJ2-7; clone_size: NA; cdr3_aa: CASSFPRTYEQYF; cdr3_nt: TGTGCCAGCAGCTTCCCGAGGACCTACGAGCAGTACTTC
v_call: TRBV1; d_call: NA; j_call: TRBJ1-5; clone_size: NA; cdr3_aa: CTSSRMRDRGSAQHF; cdr3_nt: TGCACCAGCAGCAGGATGCGGGACAGGGGATCGGCCCAGCATTTT
v_call: TRBV5-1; d_call: NA; j_call: TRBJ2-2; clone_size: NA; cdr3_aa: CASSLGRGGELFF; cdr3_nt: TGCGCCAGCAGCTTGGGTCGAGGCGGGGAGCTGTTTTTT
v_call: TRBV2; d_call: NA; j_call: TRBJ1-1; clone_size: NA; cdr3_aa: CASDEQDTEAFF; cdr3_nt: TGTGCCAGCGACGAGCAGGACACTGAAGCTTTCTTT
v_call: TRBV6-5; d_call: NA; j_call: TRBJ1-4; clone_size: NA; cdr3_aa: CASSLQVNEKLFF; cdr3_nt: TGTGCCAGCAGTCTACAGGTTAATGAAAAACTGTTTTTT
v_call: TRBV5-8; d_call: TRBD2; j_call: TRBJ2-3; clone_size: NA; cdr3_aa: CASSRRLAGGPDTQYF; cdr3_nt: TGTGCCAGCAGCCGCAGACTAGCGGGGGGGCCAGATACGCAGTATTTT
v_call: TRBV7-8; d_call: NA; j_call: TRBJ1-2; clone_size: NA; cdr3_aa: CASSFRQARGYTF; cdr3_nt: TGTGCCAGCAGCTTCAGACAGGCTAGGGGCTACACCTTC
v_call: TRBV9; d_call: TRBD2; j_call: TRBJ2-3; clone_size: NA; cdr3_aa: CASSPRLAGTDTQYF; cdr3_nt: TGTGCCAGCAGCCCGCGACTAGCAGGCACAGATACGCAGTATTTT
v_call: TRBV4-3; d_call: NA; j_call: TRBJ2-3; clone_size: NA; cdr3_aa: CASSQVHGKTQYF; cdr3_nt: TGCGCCAGCAGCCAAGTCCACGGAAAGACGCAGTATTTT
v_call: TRBV28; d_call: NA; j_call: TRBJ1-6; clone_size: NA; cdr3_aa: CASGSSGLLKSPLHF; cdr3_nt: TGTGCCAGCGGCTCTTCGGGACTCCTAAAGTCACCCCTCCACTTT
v_call: TRBV10-3; d_call: NA; j_call: TRBJ1-6; clone_size: NA; cdr3_aa: CAISEGTYNSPLHF; cdr3_nt: TGTGCCATCAGTGAGGGGACATATAATTCACCCCTCCACTTT
v_call: TRBV7-2; d_call: NA; j_call: TRBJ2-5; clone_size: NA; cdr3_aa: CASSLSLGQPDF; cdr3_nt: TGTGCCAGCAGCTTAAGTCTGGGACAACCGGACTTC
v_call: TRBV6-1; d_call: TRBD2; j_call: TRBJ2-3; clone_size: NA; cdr3_aa: CASSEGLAGGVDTQYF; cdr3_nt: TGTGCCAGCAGTGAGGGACTAGCGGGGGGGGTAGATACGCAGTATTTT
v_call: TRBV3-1/TRBV3-2; d_call: NA; j_call: TRBJ1-4; clone_size: NA; cdr3_aa: CASSQDGTSNEKLFF; cdr3_nt: TGTGCCAGCAGCCAAGACGGCACTTCTAATGAAAAACTGTTTTTT
v_call: TRBV29-1; d_call: TRBD1; j_call: TRBJ1-1; clone_size: NA; cdr3_aa: CSVDPRRDRGLRTEAFF; cdr3_nt: TGCAGCGTTGATCCGCGCCGGGACAGGGGGCTTCGGACTGAAGCTTTCTTT
v_call: TRBV7-2; d_call: TRBD1; j_call: TRBJ1-2; clone_size: NA; cdr3_aa: CASSLWTGDYGYTF; cdr3_nt: TGTGCCAGCAGCTTATGGACAGGGGACTATGGCTACACCTTC
v_call: TRBV6-5; d_call: NA; j_call: TRBJ1-1; clone_size: NA; cdr3_aa: CASSTRTVNTEAFF; cdr3_nt: TGTGCCAGCAGTACCCGGACAGTGAACACTGAAGCTTTCTTT
v_call: TRBV28; d_call: NA; j_call: TRBJ2-6; clone_size: NA; cdr3_aa: CASSPPHSGANVLTF; cdr3_nt: TGTGCCAGCTCCCCTCCCCACTCTGGGGCCAACGTCCTGACTTTC
v_call: TRBV12-3/TRBV12-4; d_call: NA; j_call: TRBJ2-7; clone_size: NA; cdr3_aa: CASSYYRDYEQYF; cdr3_nt: TGTGCCAGCAGTTACTACAGGGACTACGAGCAGTACTTC
v_call: TRBV7-2; d_call: NA; j_call: TRBJ1-6; clone_size: NA; cdr3_aa: CASSLQVDRNSPLHF; cdr3_nt: TGTGCCAGCAGCTTACAGGTTGATAGGAATTCACCCCTCCACTTT
v_call: TRBV7-9; d_call: NA; j_call: TRBJ1-4; clone_size: once; cdr3_aa: CASSILTVATNEKLFF; cdr3_nt: TGTGCCAGCAGCATCCTTACGGTTGCAACTAATGAAAAACTGTTTTTT
v_call: TRBV5-4; d_call: NA; j_call: TRBJ2-7; clone_size: NA; cdr3_aa: CASSFDRMKYEQYF; cdr3_nt: TGTGCCAGCAGCTTCGACAGGATGAAGTACGAGCAGTACTTC
v_call: TRBV5-1; d_call: TRBD1; j_call: TRBJ1-1; clone_size: NA; cdr3_aa: CASSGGQGAISTEAFF; cdr3_nt: TGCGCCAGCAGCGGCGGACAGGGGGCCATATCCACTGAAGCTTTCTTT
v_call: TRBV7-3; d_call: NA; j_call: TRBJ1-1; clone_size: NA; cdr3_aa: CASSRSHQGTEAFF; cdr3_nt: TGTGCCAGCAGCCGATCCCATCAGGGCACTGAAGCTTTCTTT
v_call: TRBV10-3; d_call: TRBD1; j_call: TRBJ2-2; clone_size: NA; cdr3_aa: CAINSDRANTGELFF; cdr3_nt: TGTGCCATCAATTCGGACAGGGCGAACACCGGGGAGCTGTTTTTT
v_call: TRBV7-8; d_call: NA; j_call: TRBJ2-2; clone_size: few; cdr3_aa: CASSLVRVWGTGELFF; cdr3_nt: TGTGCCAGCAGCTTAGTTAGGGTTTGGGGCACCGGGGAGCTGTTTTTT